One sample yielded the 7 T cell receptor beta chains listed below, sequenced in a study of blood T cell repertoires in COVID-19 (dated by TCRdb to the early 2020s). Receptor libraries were prepared by the immunoSEQ multiplex PCR assay. TCRdb took this table from immuneACCESS and kept in-frame rearrangements with V and J called. Such tables lack part of the clones; where checked against another copy, unresolved V genes explain under half of the gap, and the rest is unexplained. This sample has some 120,000 clones in its table, and approximately 82% of those were observed once. The top ten clonotypes cover 12% of the sample. The sequenced sample was peripheral blood. The receptors shown here come from a man in his sixties with acute or convalescent COVID-19.

The rearrangement joins TRBV3-1 (or the pseudogene TRBV3-2) to TRBJ2-4, with 7 positions matching TRBD1. V dropped 2 bases and J dropped 7; count of bases not matched to a gene: 2. CDR3 length: 13 amino acids. Germline lookup yields CDR1 LGHDT and CDR2 YNNKEL (reference sequence). The CDR3 bases are TGTGCCAGCAGCCAATCACAGGGGAACATTCAGTACTTC. As protein: CASSQSQGNIQYF.

J is TRBJ2-2 and V is TRBV24-1; TRBD2 matches 13 bases. This CDR3 is 15 amino acids long. Germline CDR1 and CDR2: KGHDR and SFDVKD. Germline trimming cut 7 bases from V and 7 bases from J; bases unmatched to any gene: 5. CDR3 bases: TGTGCCACCAGCGGACTAGCGGGAGCTAACGGGGAGCTGTTTTTT. Its translation is CATSGLAGANGELFF.

The rearrangement joins TRBV18 to TRBJ2-2; 7 positions match TRBD1. Trimming at V came to 3 bases and at J to 10 bases, leaving 11 bases not matched to a gene. Germline assignment: CDR1 KGHSH and CDR2 LQKENI. This CDR3 spans 15 amino acids. For the CDR3, the DNA is TGTGCCAGCTCACCCGCGACAGGGAGTTATGCGGAGCTGTTTTTT. Amino acids: CASSPATGSYAELFF. Filled out from reference TRBV18 and TRBJ2-2, the complete variable domain reads NAGVMQNPRHLVRRRGQEARLRCSPMKGHSHVYWYRQLPEEGLKFMVYLQKENIIDESGMPKERFSAEFPKEGPSILRIQQVVRGDSAAYFCASSPATGSYAELFFGEGSRLTVL.

The chain carries TRBV7-3 and TRBJ2-7, with TRBD2 matching 7 bases. The CDR3 runs to 17 residues. Germline V gives CDR1 SGHTA, CDR2 FQGTGA. V shed 0 bases and J 1 base; nucleotides not matched to a gene: 9. CDR3 loop: CASSLTGRPAGSYEQYF. The CDR3 coding sequence is TGTGCCAGCAGCTTAACAGGGCGGCCAGCGGGGTCCTACGAGCAGTACTTC. The full variable domain, with the rest looked up from reference TRBV7-3 and TRBJ2-7, is GAGVSQTPSNKVTEKGKYVELRCDPISGHTALYWYRQSLGQGPEFLIYFQGTGAADDSGLPNDRFFAVRPEGSVSTLKIQRTERGDSAVYLCASSLTGRPAGSYEQYFGPGTRLTVT.

The genes are TRBV7-6 and TRBJ1-1, with D possibly being TRBD1 (6 bases). Germline CDR1 is SGHVS and CDR2 is FNYEAQ. Trimming took 1 base from V and 3 from J, leaving 15 bases between them. CDR3 size: 16 residues. Here the CDR3 DNA reads TGTGCCAGCAGCTTAGAAGTGGCAGGGGTAGACACTGAAGCTTTCTTT. Translation gives CASSLEVAGVDTEAFF.

The chain recombines TRBV5-4 with TRBJ2-3; D possibly corresponds to TRBD2 (5 bases). The germline CDR1 and CDR2 sequences are SGHNT and YYREEE (reference sequence). This CDR3 is 12 amino acids long. With 4 bases removed from V and 12 bases from J, the gap between germline ends came to 15 bases. DNA for the CDR3: TGTGCCAGCAGCCCGGCCCCGGGGTCCCAGTATTTT. This codes for CASSPAPGSQYF.

This clone came up a few times. This chain uses TRBV28 with TRBJ2-7; possibly TRBD2 for D (5 bases). Germline V gene sequence: CDR1 MDHEN, CDR2 SYDVKM. The ends were cut back, 6 bases at V and 4 bases at J, with 13 bases in the middle. The length of the CDR3 is 13 residues. The chain's CDR3 is CASSSPREYEQYF. The CDR3 nucleotides are TGTGCCAGCAGCTCCCCTCGGGAATACGAGCAGTACTTC. Based on the CDR3 plus reference TRBV28 and TRBJ2-7, the full variable domain is DVKVTQSSRYLVKRTGEKVFLECVQDMDHENMFWYRQDPGLGLRLIYFSYDVKMKEKGDIPEGYSVSREKKERFSLILESASTNQTSMYLCASSSPREYEQYFGPGTRLTVT.